The text below deals with one T cell receptor (beta chain). The source of the sample is a study of blood T cell repertoires in COVID-19. In the study overall: Samples representing acute and convalescent COVID-19 were sourced from the United States, Italy and Spain.

The J segment lost 2 bases and the V segment lost 3 bases, leaving 4 bases of the junction unmatched. Germline lookup yields CDR1 SGDLS and CDR2 YYNGEE. CDR3 size: 15 residues. In the original processing: Estimates of nucleated cell counts were drawn from the amplification of reference gene primers. The data were produced by immunoSEQ multiplex PCR, yet TCRdb's version contains in-frame clones alone and is incomplete. V, J and clone size are those of that table, while D and trimming were read from the DNA. Seen here are roughly 290,000 clones, around 90% observed once, and the top ten hold approximately 1.5%. Recruits, aged roughly 18 to 95 years, lived in 20 to 30 US areas. Membership in each cohort depended on participant-reported clinical history.

The chain carries TRBV9 and TRBJ1-2, with 10 bases identical to TRBD1. Sequenced input: PBMCs or T cells enriched from blood (not recorded which). The clonotype was recovered from a woman between 40 and 55 years old who had recovered from COVID-19. The chain's CDR3 is CASSAWGQGNYGYTF. The CDR3 DNA reads as TGTGCCAGCAGCGCTTGGGGACAGGGGAACTATGGCTACACCTTC.